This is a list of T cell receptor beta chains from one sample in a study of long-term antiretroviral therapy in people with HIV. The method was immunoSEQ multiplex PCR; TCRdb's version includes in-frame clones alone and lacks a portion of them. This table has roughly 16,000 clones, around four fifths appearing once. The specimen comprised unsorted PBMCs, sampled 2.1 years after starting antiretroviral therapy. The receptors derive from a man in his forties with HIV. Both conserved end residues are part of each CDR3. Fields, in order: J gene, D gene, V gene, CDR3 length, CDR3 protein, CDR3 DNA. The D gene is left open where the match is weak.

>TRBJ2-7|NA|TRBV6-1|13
CASTWGLSYEQYF
TGTGCCAGCACCTGGGGACTCTCCTACGAGCAGTACTTC
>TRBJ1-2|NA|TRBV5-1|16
CASSSRGRGGYYGYTF
TGCGCCAGCAGCTCGAGAGGCCGAGGGGGGTACTATGGCTACACCTTC
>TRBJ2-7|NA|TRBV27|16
CASSLSAGTISYEQYF
TGTGCCAGCAGTTTAAGCGCAGGGACGATATCCTACGAGCAGTACTTC
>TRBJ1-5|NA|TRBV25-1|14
CASSEGHESGPQHF
TGTGCCAGCAGTGAAGGACACGAGTCGGGGCCCCAGCATTTT
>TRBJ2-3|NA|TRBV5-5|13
CASSFPTTDTQYF
TGTGCCAGCAGCTTTCCGACCACAGATACGCAGTATTTT
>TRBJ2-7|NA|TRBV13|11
CASSLWEEQYF
TGTGCCAGCAGCTTGTGGGAAGAGCAGTACTTC
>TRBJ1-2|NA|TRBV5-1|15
CASSPLAGEGYGYTF
TGCGCCAGCAGCCCCCTTGCAGGGGAAGGCTATGGCTACACCTTC
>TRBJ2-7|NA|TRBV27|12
CASSKDSYEQYF
TGTGCCAGCAGTAAGGACAGCTACGAGCAGTACTTC
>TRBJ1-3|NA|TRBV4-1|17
CASSQDGSDFSGNTIYF
TGCGCCAGCAGCCAAGACGGTAGTGACTTCTCTGGAAACACCATATATTTT
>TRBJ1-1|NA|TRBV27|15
CASSSPLGANTEAFF
TGTGCCAGCAGTAGCCCCCTGGGGGCGAACACTGAAGCTTTCTTT